The present T cell receptor (beta chain) was sequenced within a study of blood T cell repertoires in COVID-19. Germline loops: CDR1 SGHDT, CDR2 YYEEEE. V lost 1 base and J lost 8, with 7 bases in between. The CDR3 sequence is 13 residues long. Produced via immunoSEQ multiplex PCR; TCRdb's table is partial and in-frame only. The profile shows roughly 45,000 clones, 75% to 90% of them singletons. The source is a human donor in a cohort sampled during active COVID-19. The rearrangement uses TRBV5-6 and TRBJ1-6; D remains ambiguous. The material sequenced was peripheral blood. The CDR3 DNA reads TGTGCCAGCAGCTTGCAGGTGGATTCACCCCTCCACTTT. Its protein product is CASSLQVDSPLHF.